This note documents a single T cell receptor (beta chain) sequence. This record comes from a study of T cells after yellow fever vaccination. TCRdb reprocessed the 5' RACE reads with MiXCR, giving one entry per CDR3 protein. The profile shows around 610,000 distinct CDR3 sequences, roughly 13% of them singletons. Losses at the gene ends were 6 bases for V and 8 bases for J; bases not matched to a gene: 4. CDR1 DFQATT and CDR2 SNEGSKA come from the germline V gene (reference sequence). The CDR3 sequence is 13 residues long. The source was PBMCs, collected on the day of the yellow fever booster vaccination. The origin of this receptor is a man aged 30 to 39 who received the YFV17D yellow fever vaccine. The chain carries TRBV20-1 and TRBJ1-4; 12 nucleotides match TRBD1. For the CDR3, the DNA is TGCAGTGCATGGGACAGGGGGCAGGAAAAACTGTTTTTT. Protein sequence: CSAWDRGQEKLFF.